The present T cell receptor (beta chain) was sequenced within a study of CD8 T cells in ankylosing spondylitis. It was by quantitative 5'-RACE with molecular barcodes that TCR beta libraries were made. TCRdb processed the 5' RACE reads anew with MiXCR; each CDR3 protein has one entry. The sample holds about 500,000 distinct CDR3 sequences, roughly 13% seen once. This clonotype has a handful of counts. Its specificity is not known. Study-wide findings and caveats: Clones linked to the disease showed a CD8+ phenotype. They occurred at relatively low frequencies in peripheral blood. Apparently characteristic of ankylosing spondylitis blood was a TCR beta motif (under ten highly homologous variants). The authors reported significant enrichment of disease-linked clones in matched ankylosing spondylitis synovial fluid.

CDR1 SGHRS and CDR2 YFSETQ come from the germline V gene. The germline V and J ends were trimmed by 3 bases and 8 bases, with 17 bases remaining between them. The CDR3 spans 14 residues. The sample was blood, either unsorted or a sorted T cell fraction (not recorded which). The chain links TRBV5-1 to TRBJ1-2; a possible D gene is TRBD1 (5 bases). This clonotype was obtained from a male donor with ankylosing spondylitis. The DNA for the CDR3 is TGCGCCAGCAGCTCAGCACCGGGGCCGGGGGGCTACACCTTC. The encoded protein is CASSSAPGPGGYTF. The full variable domain, completed using reference TRBV5-1 and TRBJ1-2, is KAGVTQTPRYLIKTRGQQVTLSCSPISGHRSVSWYQQTPGQGLQFLFEYFSETQRNKGNFPGRFSGRQFSNSRSEMNVSTLELGDSALYLCASSSAPGPGGYTFGSGTRLTVV.